This T cell receptor (beta chain) was documented in a study of blood T cell repertoires in COVID-19. Study in general: COVID-19 samples, acute and convalescent, were from the United States, Italy and Spain.

J lost 6 bases, V lost 4 bases, and 8 bases had no gene match. The germline gives CDR1 LNHDA, CDR2 SQIVND (reference sequence). This CDR3 has 14 residues. In the study's own analysis: Nucleated cell number was recorded as an estimate derived from reference gene primer amplification. Here immunoSEQ multiplex PCR was the method, and the copy in TCRdb shows in-frame clones only, minus some. The DNA gave D and trimming, while V, J and clone size come from that table. The sample carries under 300,000 clones, 70% to 85% recorded once. Sequenced input: peripheral blood. The chain is built from TRBV19 and TRBJ1-2; 7 nucleotides match TRBD1. The origin of this receptor is a middle-aged woman with active or convalescent COVID-19. CDR3 DNA: TGTGCCAGTAGTACAACGACAGGGTCGGATGGCTACACCTTC. Translation gives CASSTTTGSDGYTF.